This TCR beta chain was found in a study of blood T cell repertoires in COVID-19. Study details: Italy, Spain and the United States were the sources of the convalescent and acute COVID-19 samples. The cDNA or gDNA used as material had been derived from T cells, B-cell-depleted T cells, or PBMCs.

TCRdb's table, derived via immunoSEQ multiplex PCR, lists solely in-frame clones and lacks some. The sample contains 200,000 to 250,000 clones, approximately 86% of which appear only once. Sequencing was done on a sample of peripheral blood. The sequence derives from a man between 18 and 29 years old with active or convalescent COVID-19.

The CDR3 spells CASSFLAGNIHEQYF. Written as DNA, the CDR3 is TGTGCCAGCAGTTTCCTAGCGGGAAACATCCACGAGCAGTACTTC. J is TRBJ2-7 and V is TRBV27, with 9 bases matching TRBD2. The CDR3 is made up of 15 amino acids. Germline CDR1 and CDR2: MNHEY and SMNVEV (reference sequence). After removal of 3 bases from V and 5 bases from J, the junction contained 8 bases not matched to a gene.